Below are 8 T cell receptor beta chains sequenced from a single sample in a study of human T cells and chemical hapten exposure. The sample's time point: pre-sensitization, week 0. Treatment: therapeutic diphenylcyclopropenone sensitization with weekly scalp DPC. Each CDR3 protein is one row after TCRdb ran MiXCR on the RACE reads. The data show tens of thousands of distinct CDR3 sequences, 7.5% to 8% seen once. The sequenced sample was whole blood, obtained in connection with sensitization to the hapten diphenylcyclopropenone (DPC). These receptors were taken from a woman aged 45-65 years with alopecia areata. Some clones in this sample may be carry-over from other donors' samples.

The genes are TRBV28 and TRBJ1-5, with D hard to call. Germline CDR1 MDHEN, CDR2 SYDVKM. This CDR3 region has 14 residues. The V gene lost 3 bases and the J gene lost 6 bases, with 12 bases spanning the gap. In DNA form, the CDR3 reads TGTGCCAGCAGTTTCGAAGGGTCTACTCAGCCCCAGCATTTT. This codes for CASSFEGSTQPQHF.

This clonotype was recorded at least ten times. CDR3 sequence reads: CASLPTGNTEAFF. The CDR3 coding sequence is TGTGCCAGCCTCCCTACAGGGAACACTGAAGCTTTCTTT. The rearrangement uses TRBV12-3 or TRBV12-4 and TRBJ1-1, with D perhaps TRBD1 (5 bases). V shed 8 bases and J shed 1 base, with 11 bases lying between them. CDR3 length: 13 residues.

This clonotype was observed many times. This sequence joins TRBV6-5 and TRBJ1-4; D not certain. The CDR3 length is 14 residues. Looked up from germline, CDR1 is MNHEY and CDR2 is SVGAGI. The V end was cut by 2 bases, the J end by 8 bases, with 12 bases between. CDR3 DNA sequence: TGTGCCAGCAGTTACAGGGCGGTGGGGGAAAAACTGTTTTTT. Its protein is CASSYRAVGEKLFF.

Only a few counts were recorded for this clonotype. The chain employs TRBV9 and TRBJ1-5; D is unresolved. Per the germline V gene, CDR1 is SGDLS and CDR2 is YYNGEE. V was trimmed by 4 bases and J by 0 bases, leaving 11 bases between them. This CDR3 has 15 residues. CDR3 nucleotides: TGTGCCAGCAGCCCTGGAGACTATAGCAATCAGCCCCAGCATTTT. This gives the protein CASSPGDYSNQPQHF.

The table lists this clonotype with a few counts. This chain connects TRBV29-1 to TRBJ1-5, with D unresolved. CDR3 length: 13 amino acids. The V end lost 3 bases, the J end lost 3 bases, and 9 bases lay between the germline ends. The germline V gene has CDR1 SQVTM and CDR2 ANQGSEA. Here the CDR3 reads CSVDPGNNQPQHF. The CDR3 DNA is TGCAGCGTTGACCCGGGAAACAATCAGCCCCAGCATTTT.

Ten or more counts support this clonotype. The genes are TRBV7-8 and TRBJ1-3; D is perhaps TRBD1 (6 bases). Trimming pared 5 bases from V and 3 bases from J, leaving 11 bases between. The CDR3 loop spans 14 amino acids. The germline CDR1 and CDR2 sequences are SGHVS and FQNEAQ. CDR3 DNA: TGTGCCAGCAGCCCACAGGGTTTTGGAAACACCATATATTTT. It encodes CASSPQGFGNTIYF.

On this clonotype: At one of its ends the junction is not consistent with the germline gene, which may arise from a read error. The rearrangement uses TRBV7-7 and TRBJ2-5; 10 positions match TRBD2. The CDR3 is 16 residues long. Looked up from germline, CDR1 is SSHAT and CDR2 is FNYEAQ (reference sequence). The CDR3 here is CASSRSGGPGRKTQYF. The CDR3 DNA reads TGTGCTAGCAGCCGTAGCGGGGGGCCCGGCAGGAAGACCCAGTACTTC.

The chain couples TRBV3-1 to TRBJ2-7, with a possible D match to TRBD1 (7 bases). Trimming shortened V by 4 bases and J by 3 bases, and 13 bases separated the two germline ends. Germline CDR1 LGHDT, CDR2 YNNKEL (reference sequence). CDR3 length: 14 residues. The CDR3 DNA reads as TGTGCCAGCAGCCCCGGGGGACAGATCTACGAGCAGTACTTC. Translation gives CASSPGGQIYEQYF.